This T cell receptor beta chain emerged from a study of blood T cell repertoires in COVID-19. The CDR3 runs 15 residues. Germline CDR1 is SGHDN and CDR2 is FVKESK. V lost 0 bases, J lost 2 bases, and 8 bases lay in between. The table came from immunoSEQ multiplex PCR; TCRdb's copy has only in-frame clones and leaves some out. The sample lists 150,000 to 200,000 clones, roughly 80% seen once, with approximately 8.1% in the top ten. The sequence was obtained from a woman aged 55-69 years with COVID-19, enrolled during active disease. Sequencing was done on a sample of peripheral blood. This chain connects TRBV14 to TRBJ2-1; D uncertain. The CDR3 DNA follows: TGTGCCAGCAGCCAAGAGCAGTTTACCTACAATGAGCAGTTCTTC. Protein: CASSQEQFTYNEQFF.